This T cell receptor (beta chain) comes out of a study of T cells after yellow fever vaccination. Study summary: Fractions of limited cellularity were prepared by means of SMART-Seq v4 Ultra Low Input.

One entry per CDR3 protein, called by TCRdb with MiXCR from the 5' RACE reads. The data contain hundreds of thousands of distinct CDR3 sequences, less than 20% of them singletons. The table lists this clonotype with a few counts. This receptor was identified in a man aged 18 to 35 who received the YFV17D yellow fever vaccine. Source: PBMCs, taken about 5 days after the first yellow fever vaccination.

The CDR3 protein is CATSAAGSPNGQFF. The CDR3 bases are TGTGCCACCAGTGCGGCAGGTAGTCCCAACGGGCAGTTCTTC. The chain links TRBV24-1 to TRBJ2-1; D uncertain. V was cut by 5 bases and J by 12 bases, with 19 bases left in between. The V gene's germline CDR1 is KGHDR and CDR2 SFDVKD. The CDR3 sequence is 14 residues long.